Below are 20 T cell receptor beta chains sequenced from a single sample in a study of human T cells and chemical hapten exposure. The time point was: pre-sensitization, week 0. Regarding treatment: therapeutic diphenylcyclopropenone sensitization with weekly scalp DPC. TCRdb re-called the RACE reads through MiXCR, storing one row per CDR3 protein. In the table there are 150,000 to 200,000 distinct CDR3 sequences, approximately 29% of which are singletons. The specimen was whole blood, collected in connection with sensitization to the hapten diphenylcyclopropenone (DPC). The origin of the receptors is a woman aged 25 to 39 with alopecia areata. Some clones in this sample may be carry-over from other donors' samples.

V usage is TRBV9 and J usage is TRBJ2-5, with D tentatively TRBD2 (6 bases). Trimming shortened V by 4 bases and J by 2 bases, and 12 bases separated the two germline ends. The CDR3 consists of 14 residues. Germline loops: CDR1 SGDLS, CDR2 YYNGEE. The CDR3 here is CASSKGTPQETQYF. CDR3 nucleotide sequence: TGTGCCAGCAGCAAGGGGACTCCGCAAGAGACCCAGTACTTC.

V is TRBV2 and J is TRBJ1-2; D is unresolved. CDR3 length equals 11 residues. The V gene's germline CDR1 is SNHLY and CDR2 FYNNEI. With 6 bases removed from V and 7 bases from J, the gap between germline ends came to 9 bases. This CDR3 reads CASRFGFGYTF. The CDR3 DNA is TGTGCCAGCAGATTCGGATTTGGCTACACCTTC.

V gene TRBV5-1 combines with J gene TRBJ1-2, with D perhaps TRBD1 (6 bases). This CDR3 is built from 19 residues. Germline V CDR1 and CDR2: SGHRS, YFSETQ. V was shortened by 0 bases and J by 4 bases, with 25 bases between the two germline ends. This CDR3 reads CASSLGVLQGPTRSYGYTF. DNA for the CDR3: TGCGCCAGCAGCTTGGGGGTCCTCCAGGGGCCCACAAGATCCTATGGCTACACCTTC.

About this clonotype: Sequence at one end of the junction differs from germline and may be a read error. The chain employs TRBV28 and TRBJ2-5; D is possibly TRBD1 (5 bases). This CDR3 is built from 14 residues. The germline CDR1 and CDR2 sequences are MDHEN and SYDVKM. The CDR3 here is CVSSHGALQETQYF. The DNA of the CDR3 is TGTGTCAGCAGCCATGGGGCTCTCCAAGAGACCCAGTACTTC.

This clonotype has only a few counts. The rearrangement links TRBV3-1 to TRBJ2-7; 7 bases map to TRBD1. This CDR3 is 14 amino acids long. CDR1 is LGHDT and CDR2 is YNNKEL in the germline V gene (reference sequence). The ends lost 1 base at V and 7 bases at J; junction bases unmatched: 7. As DNA, the CDR3 is TGTGCCAGCAGCCAAGGACAGGGTCTTCGTGAGCAGTACTTC. Translated: CASSQGQGLREQYF.

This clonotype was found a few times. The chain couples TRBV20-1 to TRBJ2-4; D may be TRBD1 (6 bases). Between the trimmed V and J ends, which lost 6 bases and 6 bases, there was a span of 15 bases. The CDR3 extends over 13 amino acids. Germline V gives CDR1 DFQATT, CDR2 SNEGSKA (reference sequence). This chain's CDR3 is CSARYKGGNIQYF. The CDR3 DNA reads TGCAGTGCCCGCTATAAAGGGGGAAACATTCAGTACTTC.

The chain uses TRBV7-2 and TRBJ2-4, with 9 bases fitting TRBD1. CDR1 and CDR2 from the germline V gene are SGHTA and FQGNSA. The CDR3 length is 14 residues. Losses at the gene ends were 5 bases for V and 8 bases for J; bases not matched to a gene: 7. The CDR3 DNA is TGTGCCAGCAGCCCGGGGACAGGGTTTTACATTCAGTACTTC. Protein sequence: CASSPGTGFYIQYF.

This clonotype was found a few times. The chain uses TRBV28 and TRBJ2-3; D is possibly TRBD2 (5 bases). Between the trimmed V and J ends, which lost 5 bases and 4 bases, there was a span of 13 bases. This CDR3 is built from 14 residues. CDR1 and CDR2 from the germline V gene are MDHEN and SYDVKM. CDR3 nucleotide sequence: TGTGCCAGCAGTATCTCGAGGGCCCCAGATACGCAGTATTTT. Protein sequence: CASSISRAPDTQYF. The complete variable domain, with remaining parts taken from reference TRBV28 and TRBJ2-3, reads DVKVTQSSRYLVKRTGEKVFLECVQDMDHENMFWYRQDPGLGLRLIYFSYDVKMKEKGDIPEGYSVSREKKERFSLILESASTNQTSMYLCASSISRAPDTQYFGPGTRLTVL.

The chain recombines TRBV6-2 or TRBV6-3 with TRBJ1-2; D is undetermined. CDR1 and CDR2 (germline): MNHEY, SVGEGT. Trimming stripped 5 bases from V and 3 bases from J, with 7 bases between. This CDR3 has 12 residues. CDR3 in amino acids: CASSPQDYGYTF. CDR3 bases: TGTGCCAGCAGTCCCCAGGACTATGGCTACACCTTC.

The sample holds many counts of this clonotype. This rearrangement joins TRBV28 to TRBJ1-6, with 8 positions matching TRBD1. V gave up 7 bases and J gave up 8 bases; unmatched junction bases: 10. The length of the CDR3 is 15 residues. The germline CDR1 and CDR2 sequences are MDHEN and SYDVKM. CDR3: CASKPDRAFHSPLHF. CDR3 nucleotide sequence: TGTGCCAGCAAACCGGACAGGGCTTTCCATTCACCCCTCCACTTT.

The gene calls are TRBV4-1 and TRBJ1-5; D perhaps matches TRBD1 (5 bases). The germline V gene has CDR1 MGHRA and CDR2 YSYEKL. CDR3 length: 15 residues. The V end was cut by 6 bases, the J end by 3 bases, with 15 bases between. The CDR3 bases are TGCGCCAGCAGTCTAGGAGAGGGGTCCAATCAGCCCCAGCATTTT. Residues: CASSLGEGSNQPQHF.

The CDR3 sequence: CATRRLAGPRGEQFF. The CDR3 coding sequence is TGTGCCACCCGGAGACTAGCGGGGCCACGTGGGGAGCAGTTCTTC. The chain carries TRBV15 and TRBJ2-1; 11 bases line up with TRBD2. The V gene end was trimmed by 8 bases and the J gene end by 10 bases; junction bases not matched to a gene: 13. The length of the CDR3 is 15 residues. The germline gives CDR1 LNHNV, CDR2 YYDKDF (reference sequence).

The chain employs TRBV27 and TRBJ2-7; perhaps TRBD1 as D (6 bases). V was clipped by 5 bases and J by 6 bases, with 20 bases between them. The CDR3 runs to 15 residues. CDR1 is MNHEY and CDR2 is SMNVEV in the germline V gene (reference sequence). CDR3 nucleotides: TGTGCCAGCAGTCCCCGGCAGGGGAGTATGGGCGAGCAGTACTTC. This encodes CASSPRQGSMGEQYF.

The sample holds a few counts of this clonotype. V is TRBV18 and J is TRBJ1-3; 8 positions match TRBD1. Germline V CDR1 and CDR2: KGHSH, LQKENI. The CDR3 extends over 16 amino acids. The V and J ends lost 1 base and 3 bases, in that order; junction bases with no gene match: 5. CDR3 in amino acids: CASSPQDRVYGNTIYF. CDR3 coding DNA: TGTGCCAGCTCACCACAGGACAGGGTATATGGAAACACCATATATTTT.

V gene TRBV20-1 combines with J gene TRBJ2-3; no clear D. V was shortened by 7 bases and J by 3 bases, with 17 bases between the two germline ends. The CDR3 is 14 amino acids. CDR1 is DFQATT, CDR2 SNEGSKA, per germline (reference sequence). The CDR3 reads CSVFRMLGTDTQYF. The CDR3 DNA sequence: TGCAGTGTTTTTCGAATGCTAGGAACAGATACGCAGTATTTT.

This chain uses TRBV27 with TRBJ1-5; D perhaps matches TRBD1 (6 bases). V was cut by 4 bases and J by 7 bases, with 11 bases left in between. CDR1 is MNHEY, CDR2 SMNVEV, per germline (reference sequence). The length of the CDR3 is 13 residues. Written as DNA, the CDR3 is TGTGCCAGCAGTTCAACGACAGGCCAGCCCCAGCATTTT. Protein product: CASSSTTGQPQHF.

This rearrangement joins TRBV28 to TRBJ1-5; 7 bases fit TRBD1. The ends lost 2 bases at V and 0 bases at J; junction bases unmatched: 7. Germline V gene sequence: CDR1 MDHEN, CDR2 SYDVKM. CDR3 length: 17 residues. The CDR3 region has the DNA TGTGCCAGCAGTTTAATGCAGGGGGACCCTAGCAATCAGCCCCAGCATTTT. It is translated as CASSLMQGDPSNQPQHF.

This clonotype was recorded a few times. The chain is built from TRBV24-1 and TRBJ1-5, with D possibly TRBD1 on 5 matching bases. V lost 6 bases and J lost 7, with 15 bases in between. The CDR3 sequence is 14 residues long. CDR1 and CDR2 from the germline V gene are KGHDR and SFDVKD. The CDR3 DNA is TGTGCCACCAGTCCCTCCTTGCCAGGGCAGCCCCAGCATTTT. As protein: CATSPSLPGQPQHF.

This clonotype was counted a few times. CDR3 nucleotide sequence: TGTGCCAGCAGTGATTCGGTTTCCATCTACAATGAGCAGTTCTTC. Its protein product is CASSDSVSIYNEQFF. The chain links TRBV2 to TRBJ2-1; D uncertain. The germline V gene encodes CDR1 SNHLY and CDR2 FYNNEI. V was shortened by 3 bases and J by 3 bases, with 12 bases between the two germline ends. The CDR3 runs 15 residues. Full variable domain (remainder filled in from reference TRBV2 and TRBJ2-1): EPEVTQTPSHQVTQMGQEVILRCVPISNHLYFYWYRQILGQKVEFLVSFYNNEISEKSEIFDDQFSVERPDGSNFTLKIRSTKLEDSAMYFCASSDSVSIYNEQFFGPGTRLTVL.

The rearrangement links TRBV4-3 to TRBJ1-3; D is possibly TRBD1 (5 bases). Trimming removed 5 bases from V and 4 bases from J, with 12 bases in between. The CDR3 contains 14 residues. The germline gives CDR1 LGHNA, CDR2 YSLEER. The CDR3 DNA is TGCGCCAGCAGCAGCGGGACGCTCGGAAACACCATATATTTT. It codes for CASSSGTLGNTIYF.